Described below is a single T cell receptor beta chain sequence and its context. The CDR3 totals 15 residues. Germline V lookup: CDR1 SEHNR, CDR2 FQNEAQ (reference sequence). The V gene end was trimmed by 2 bases and the J gene end by 5 bases; junction bases not matched to a gene: 6. This specimen belongs to a study of CD8 T cells in Susac syndrome. Reverse transcription of about 0.5 to 1 ug RNA used random hexamers. Amplification of TCR beta CDR3 used immunoSEQ multiplex PCR across 54 Vbeta and 13 Jbeta. A single record per CDR3 protein comes from TCRdb applying MiXCR to the immunoSEQ multiplex PCR reads. The data hold under 85,000 distinct CDR3 sequences, with over 85% observed a single time.

The receptor was isolated from a human donor with multiple sclerosis. The J gene is TRBJ2-1, the V gene TRBV7-9; 7 bases map to TRBD1. The sequencing sample was made of CD8+ T cells from PBMCs. For the CDR3, the DNA is TGTGCCAGCAGCTTACCCGGACAGGCCCACAATGAGCAGTTCTTC. Protein sequence: CASSLPGQAHNEQFF.